Following are 21 T cell receptor beta chains from one sample sequenced in a study of CD8 T cells in ankylosing spondylitis. TCRdb fed the 5' RACE reads into MiXCR, producing one record per CDR3 protein. The sample comprises under 250,000 distinct CDR3 sequences, roughly 10% of which are singletons, and about 2.5% rests with the top ten. The specimen sequenced was blood, either unsorted or a sorted T cell fraction (not recorded which). Receptors were obtained from a male donor with ankylosing spondylitis or in good health (not recorded which).

This clonotype has at least ten counts. This rearrangement joins TRBV3-1 to TRBJ1-2; D might be TRBD1 (5 bases). V gave up 3 bases and J gave up 3 bases, with 8 bases separating them. Germline loops: CDR1 LGHDT, CDR2 YNNKEL (reference sequence). This CDR3 comprises 13 residues. The CDR3 loop reads CASSQRDDYGYTF. Here the CDR3 DNA reads TGTGCCAGCAGCCAGAGGGACGACTATGGCTACACCTTC.

A few counts support this clonotype. The gene calls are TRBV20-1 and TRBJ2-7; 10 bases are shared with TRBD1. CDR1 and CDR2 from the germline V gene are DFQATT and SNEGSKA (reference sequence). V lost 0 bases to trimming and J lost 6 bases; unmatched junction nucleotides: 8. This CDR3 region has 15 residues. The DNA of the CDR3 is TGCAGTGCTAGAGATCCAGGGGACAGGGGCATCGAGCAGTACTTC. Its translation is CSARDPGDRGIEQYF.

This clonotype was recorded at least ten times. The chain uses TRBV6-1 and TRBJ2-1; D might be TRBD1 (5 bases). Between the trimmed V and J ends, which lost 0 bases and 4 bases, there was a span of 10 bases. The CDR3 is 15 residues long. Germline CDR1 reads MNHNS; CDR2 reads SASEGT. CDR3 region: CASSEALGLYNEQFF. The CDR3 DNA sequence: TGTGCCAGCAGTGAAGCGCTGGGGCTATACAATGAGCAGTTCTTC.

This clonotype was counted many times. The gene calls are TRBV5-1 and TRBJ2-1, with 7 positions matching TRBD2. Germline V gene data show CDR1 as SGHRS and CDR2 as YFSETQ. V trimming: 4 bases; J trimming: 0 bases; junction bases outside the gene matches: 7. CDR3 length equals 16 residues. As DNA, the CDR3 is TGCGCCAGCAGCATGACTAGCTTCGGCTCCTACAATGAGCAGTTCTTC. Protein product: CASSMTSFGSYNEQFF.

In this sample, this clonotype turned up many times. J is TRBJ1-1 and V is TRBV20-1; D possibly corresponds to TRBD1 (5 bases). CDR1 is DFQATT and CDR2 is SNEGSKA in the germline V gene (reference sequence). The length of the CDR3 is 12 residues. The V gene lost 5 bases and the J gene lost 1 base, with 8 bases spanning the gap. The CDR3 spells CSAPTGNTEAFF. CDR3 sequence (DNA): TGCAGTGCTCCAACAGGGAACACTGAAGCTTTCTTT.

This clonotype came up a few times. The genes are TRBV12-3 or TRBV12-4 and TRBJ1-1, with TRBD1 as a possible D gene (6 bases). This CDR3 spans 14 amino acids. The ends were cut back, 7 bases at V and 5 bases at J, with 17 bases in the middle. CDR3 loop: CASTLEGVGTEAFF. The DNA for the CDR3 is TGTGCCAGCACCTTGGAGGGGGTCGGGACTGAAGCTTTCTTT.

The CDR3 loop is CASSPSLNYGYTF. As DNA, the CDR3 is TGCGCCAGCAGCCCCTCCCTAAACTATGGCTACACCTTC. This chain joins TRBV5-1 and TRBJ1-2, with D unclear. The V gene lost 4 bases and the J gene lost 2 bases, with 9 bases spanning the gap. Germline CDR1 SGHRS, CDR2 YFSETQ. The CDR3 is 13 residues long.

This clonotype has a count of ten or more. This chain uses TRBV21-1 with TRBJ1-6. TRBV21-1 is a pseudogene locus. The CDR3 consists of 18 residues. In DNA form, the CDR3 reads TGTGCCAGCAGCTCGGGATCGGGCCCGACTAGGGCTAATTCACCCCTCCACTTT. It specifies CASSSGSGPTRANSPLHF.

This clonotype was counted many times. This chain joins TRBV10-3 and TRBJ2-1; possibly TRBD2 for D (6 bases). CDR1 and CDR2 from the germline V gene are ENHRY and SYGVKD. Trimming took off 2 bases at V and 0 bases at J, with 11 bases between the two ends. The CDR3 has 16 residues. The CDR3 region is CAISEDAGSSYNEQFF. In DNA form, the CDR3 reads TGTGCCATCAGTGAGGATGCGGGGAGCTCCTACAATGAGCAGTTCTTC.

This clonotype came up many times. This sequence joins TRBV15 and TRBJ2-2, with D possibly matching TRBD1 (6 bases). The CDR3 has 15 residues. The germline V gene has CDR1 LNHNV and CDR2 YYDKDF (reference sequence). V was pared by 0 bases and J by 12 bases, with 17 bases between. The CDR3: CATSRDFKGQMKLFF. In DNA form, the CDR3 reads TGTGCCACCAGCAGAGATTTTAAGGGACAAATGAAGCTGTTTTTT.

In this sample, this clonotype turned up a few times. The chain recombines TRBV7-9 with TRBJ2-7, with D perhaps matching TRBD1 (5 bases). The V end lost 0 bases, the J end lost 0 bases, and 6 bases lay between the germline ends. This CDR3 comprises 14 residues. Germline assignment: CDR1 SEHNR and CDR2 FQNEAQ (reference sequence). CDR3 protein: CASSLAGPSYEQYF. As DNA, the CDR3 is TGTGCCAGCAGCTTAGCGGGGCCCTCCTACGAGCAGTACTTC. The whole variable domain, remainder taken from reference TRBV7-9 and TRBJ2-7, is DTGVSQNPRHKITKRGQNVTFRCDPISEHNRLYWYRQTLGQGPEFLTYFQNEAQLEKSRLLSDRFSAERPKGSFSTLEIQRTEQGDSAMYLCASSLAGPSYEQYFGPGTRLTVT.

This clonotype occurred many times. The chain is built from TRBV6-5 and TRBJ2-5, with D possibly TRBD1 on 7 matching bases. Germline lookup yields CDR1 MNHEY and CDR2 SVGAGI. The CDR3 totals 11 residues. Deletions cut 6 bases from V and 7 bases from J, with 9 bases between. The CDR3 coding sequence is TGTGCCAGCAGGCAGGGGGGGACCCAGTACTTC. Its protein is CASRQGGTQYF.

This clonotype came up a few times. This CDR3 is CASSPDRAIHEQYF. DNA for the CDR3: TGTGCCAGCAGTCCGGACAGGGCGATCCACGAGCAGTACTTC. This rearrangement joins TRBV7-2 to TRBJ2-7; 8 nucleotides line up with TRBD1. CDR1 SGHTA and CDR2 FQGNSA come from the germline V gene. J was trimmed by 5 bases and V by 6 bases; bases with no gene match: 9. The CDR3 is 14 amino acids.

This clonotype was observed many times. The genes are TRBV12-3 or TRBV12-4 and TRBJ2-7; D might be TRBD1 or TRBD2, each matching 5 bases. V lost 6 bases and J 5 bases, leaving 14 bases between the germline ends. CDR3 length: 13 residues. The CDR3 here is CASRRGTSDEQYF. CDR3 bases: TGTGCCAGCAGAAGAGGGACGTCAGACGAGCAGTACTTC.

This clonotype was observed many times. The genes are TRBV29-1 and TRBJ1-2; 8 bases are a match to TRBD1. V gave up 3 bases and J gave up 3 bases; unmatched junction bases: 3. The CDR3 totals 13 residues. The V gene's germline CDR1 is SQVTM and CDR2 ANQGSEA. Here the CDR3 reads CSVDQGADYGYTF. DNA of the CDR3: TGCAGCGTTGATCAGGGGGCAGACTATGGCTACACCTTC.

This clonotype was counted ten times or more. V and J are TRBV7-2 and TRBJ1-2; 9 positions match TRBD1. The CDR3 is made up of 15 amino acids. Germline V CDR1 and CDR2: SGHTA, FQGNSA. V was pared by 5 bases and J by 4 bases, with 8 bases of the junction left unmatched. The CDR3 is CASSVTGTGTYGYTF. The CDR3 DNA sequence: TGTGCCAGCAGCGTCACCGGGACAGGGACCTATGGCTACACCTTC.

This clonotype occurred many times. The V call is TRBV7-2, the J call TRBJ1-5; possibly TRBD1 for D (6 bases). In germline, CDR1 is SGHTA, CDR2 FQGNSA. V gave up 5 bases and J gave up 3 bases, with 14 bases separating them. The CDR3 runs 15 residues. In DNA form, the CDR3 reads TGTGCCAGCAGCCCAATGACAGGACTCAATCAGCCCCAGCATTTT. Translation: CASSPMTGLNQPQHF.

At least ten counts were recorded for this clonotype. The rearrangement links TRBV3-1 to TRBJ1-4, with D perhaps matching TRBD1 (5 bases). Germline assignment: CDR1 LGHDT and CDR2 YNNKEL (reference sequence). The CDR3 extends over 12 amino acids. Trimming pared 8 bases from V and 8 bases from J, leaving 12 bases between. The CDR3 DNA sequence: TGTGCCAGCCGGGACCAAGGGGAAAAACTGTTTTTT. Protein: CASRDQGEKLFF.

In regard to this clonotype: Possible read error: a much larger clone is one base away. This sequence joins TRBV5-5 and TRBJ2-3; D gene ambiguous. The germline V gene encodes CDR1 SGHKS and CDR2 YYEKEE (reference sequence). This CDR3 comprises 11 residues. In DNA form, the CDR3 reads TGTGCCAACAGCGCCGACGTTACGCAGTATTTT. Translating it yields CANSADVTQYF.

This clonotype was counted at least ten times. The V call is TRBV6-2 or TRBV6-3, the J call TRBJ2-5, with a weak D call TRBD1 (5 bases). V was shortened by 4 bases and J by 1 base, with 13 bases between the two germline ends. Per the germline V gene, CDR1 is MNHEY and CDR2 is SVGEGT. The CDR3 has 15 residues. The DNA of the CDR3 is TGTGCCAGCAGTTCCTTCCACAGGACCCAAGAGACCCAGTACTTC. Its protein product is CASSSFHRTQETQYF.

This clonotype was counted at least ten times. This CDR3 reads CATSDRGLPGDTQYF. CDR3 coding DNA: TGTGCCACCAGTGATAGGGGACTACCCGGGGATACGCAGTATTTT. This chain connects TRBV24-1 to TRBJ2-3; 7 bases match TRBD2. CDR1 KGHDR and CDR2 SFDVKD come from the germline V gene. V shed 3 bases, J shed 6 bases, and the junction held 8 bases outside the gene matches. The CDR3 length is 15 residues.